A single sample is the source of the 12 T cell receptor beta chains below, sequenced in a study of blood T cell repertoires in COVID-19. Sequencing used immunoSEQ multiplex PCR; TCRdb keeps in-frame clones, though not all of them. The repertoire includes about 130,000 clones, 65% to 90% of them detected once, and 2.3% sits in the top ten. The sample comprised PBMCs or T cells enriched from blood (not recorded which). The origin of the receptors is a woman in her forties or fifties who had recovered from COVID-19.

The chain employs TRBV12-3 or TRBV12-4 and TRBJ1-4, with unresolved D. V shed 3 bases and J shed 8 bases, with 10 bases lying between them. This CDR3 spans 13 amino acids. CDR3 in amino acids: CASSFGRGEKLFF. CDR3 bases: TGTGCCAGCAGTTTTGGTAGAGGGGAAAAACTGTTTTTT.

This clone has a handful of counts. The DNA for the CDR3 is TGTGCCAGCTCGGCCGGGACAGGGCAACGAAGCTACGAGCAGTACTTC. This codes for CASSAGTGQRSYEQYF. V gene TRBV18 combines with J gene TRBJ2-7; 9 bases agree with TRBD1. The CDR3 totals 16 residues. Trimming at V came to 6 bases and at J to 3 bases, leaving 12 bases not matched to a gene. Germline V gives CDR1 KGHSH, CDR2 LQKENI.

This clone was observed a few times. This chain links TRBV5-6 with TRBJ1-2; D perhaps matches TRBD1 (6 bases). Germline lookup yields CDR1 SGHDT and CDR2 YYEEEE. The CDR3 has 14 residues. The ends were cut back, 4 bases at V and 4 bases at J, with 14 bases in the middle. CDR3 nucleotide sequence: TGTGCCAGCAGCCGGGGTCAGGGGTTCTATGGCTACACCTTC. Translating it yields CASSRGQGFYGYTF. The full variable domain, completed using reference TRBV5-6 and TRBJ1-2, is DAGVTQSPTHLIKTRGQQVTLRCSPKSGHDTVSWYQQALGQGPQFIFQYYEEEERQRGNFPDRFSGHQFPNYSSELNVNALLLGDSALYLCASSRGQGFYGYTFGSGTRLTVV.

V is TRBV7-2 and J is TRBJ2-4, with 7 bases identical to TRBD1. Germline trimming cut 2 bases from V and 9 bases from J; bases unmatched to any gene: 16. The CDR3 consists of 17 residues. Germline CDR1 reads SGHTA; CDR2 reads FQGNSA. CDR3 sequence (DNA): TGTGCCAGCAGCTTACAACCGGGACAGCGAAGGAGCGGCATTCAGTACTTC. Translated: CASSLQPGQRRSGIQYF.

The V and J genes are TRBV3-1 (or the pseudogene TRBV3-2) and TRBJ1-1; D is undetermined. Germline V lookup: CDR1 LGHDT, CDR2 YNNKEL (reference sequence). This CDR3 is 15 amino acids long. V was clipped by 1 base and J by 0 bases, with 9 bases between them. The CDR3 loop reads CASSQVGGMNTEAFF. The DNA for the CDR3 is TGTGCCAGCAGCCAAGTCGGAGGGATGAACACTGAAGCTTTCTTT.

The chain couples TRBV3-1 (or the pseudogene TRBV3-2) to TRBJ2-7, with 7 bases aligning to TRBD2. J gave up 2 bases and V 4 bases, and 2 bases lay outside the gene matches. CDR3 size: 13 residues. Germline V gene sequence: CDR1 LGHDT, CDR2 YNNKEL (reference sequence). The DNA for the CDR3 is TGTGCCAGCAGCCCCGGGACTACCTACGAGCAGTACTTC. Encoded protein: CASSPGTTYEQYF.

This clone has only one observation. The CDR3 loop is CASSHMGTGWDQPQHF. The CDR3 DNA reads as TGTGCCAGCAGCCACATGGGGACAGGGTGGGATCAGCCCCAGCATTTT. This rearrangement joins TRBV7-9 to TRBJ1-5; the match to TRBD1 covers 9 bases. This CDR3 comprises 16 residues. Germline V gene sequence: CDR1 SEHNR, CDR2 FQNEAQ (reference sequence). The J segment lost 5 bases and the V segment lost 5 bases, leaving 10 bases of the junction unmatched.

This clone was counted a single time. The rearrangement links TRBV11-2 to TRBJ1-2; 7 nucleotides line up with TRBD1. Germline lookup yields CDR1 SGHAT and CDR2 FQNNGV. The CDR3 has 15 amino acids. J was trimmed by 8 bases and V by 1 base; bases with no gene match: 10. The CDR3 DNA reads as TGTGCCAGCAGCTTAGTCCGACAGGGATCCGGGGGCTACACCTTC. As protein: CASSLVRQGSGGYTF.

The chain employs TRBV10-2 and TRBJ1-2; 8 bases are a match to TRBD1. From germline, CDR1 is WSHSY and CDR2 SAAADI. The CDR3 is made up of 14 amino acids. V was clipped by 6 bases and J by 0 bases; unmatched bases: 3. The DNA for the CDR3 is TGCGCCAGCAGCTTACAGGGGGCTAACTATGGCTACACCTTC. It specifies CASSLQGANYGYTF.

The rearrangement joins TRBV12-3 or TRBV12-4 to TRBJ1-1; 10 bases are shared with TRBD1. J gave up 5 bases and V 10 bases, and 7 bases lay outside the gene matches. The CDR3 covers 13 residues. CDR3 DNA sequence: TGTGCCACCCGACAGGGGGCTTGGACTGAAGCTTTCTTT. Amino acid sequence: CATRQGAWTEAFF.

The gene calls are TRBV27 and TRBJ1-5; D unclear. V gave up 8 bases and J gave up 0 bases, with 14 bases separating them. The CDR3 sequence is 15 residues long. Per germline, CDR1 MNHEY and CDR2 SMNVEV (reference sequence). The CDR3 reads CASLEQFNSNQPQHF. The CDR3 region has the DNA TGTGCCAGCCTTGAACAGTTCAATAGCAATCAGCCCCAGCATTTT.

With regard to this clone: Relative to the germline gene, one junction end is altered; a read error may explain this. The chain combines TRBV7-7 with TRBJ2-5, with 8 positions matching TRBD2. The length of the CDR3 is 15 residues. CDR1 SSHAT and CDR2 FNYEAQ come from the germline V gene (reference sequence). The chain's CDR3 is CASSRAGAKGETQYF. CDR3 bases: TGTGCTAGCAGCCGAGCGGGGGCTAAAGGGGAGACCCAGTACTTC.